The clone carrying this T cell receptor (delta chain) is classed as medium-sized. Trimming cost V 1 base and J 7 bases; bases outside gene matches: 23. Germline CDR1 is GEAIGNYY and CDR2 is EKD. The CDR3 totals 21 residues. The sample is drawn from a study of gamma-delta T cells after stem cell transplantation. TCRdb re-called clones from the RT-PCR reads via CATT. Among 2,500 to 3,500 delta-chain clones, roughly 3% were seen once, and the ten largest hold 28%. The sequence derives from a human donor. It is not recorded whose cells these are; they may come from a transplant donor. Material for sequencing was gamma-delta T cells. V and J are TRDV2 and TRDJ1, with TRDD3 matching 13 bases. CDR3 DNA sequence: TGTGCCTGTGACACGATCCTTCCCCACAACACTGGGGGATACGCTCCCGGTAAACTCATCTTT. It specifies CACDTILPHNTGGYAPGKLIF.